The 30 T cell receptor beta chains given below trace back to one sample, sequenced in a study of identical twins. TCRdb processed the 5' RACE reads anew with MiXCR; each CDR3 protein has one entry. The sample holds some 660,000 distinct CDR3 sequences, under 9% seen once. These same data were also listed under a study on yellow fever vaccine responses in identical twins.

The sample taken for sequencing was PBMCs. The receptors were sampled from a woman in her late teens or twenties in good health.

This clonotype came up a few times. The rearrangement uses TRBV28 and TRBJ2-7, with 14 bases matching TRBD2. After removal of 2 bases from V and 4 bases from J, the junction contained 7 bases not matched to a gene. The CDR3 has 17 residues. Germline-derived CDR1 and CDR2 are MDHEN and SYDVKM. The CDR3 here is CASSLRLAGGPRYEQYF. In DNA, the CDR3 is TGTGCCAGCAGTTTAAGACTAGCGGGAGGGCCTCGTTACGAGCAGTACTTC.

The chain recombines TRBV6-5 with TRBJ2-7; TRBD2 is a possible D gene (5 bases). Germline CDR1 reads MNHEY; CDR2 reads SVGAGI. CDR3 size: 16 residues. V gave up 0 bases and J gave up 0 bases, with 12 bases separating them. Here the CDR3 DNA reads TGTGCCAGCAGTTACTCGAGGCAGCGGCCCTCCTACGAGCAGTACTTC. Its protein product is CASSYSRQRPSYEQYF.

With respect to this clonotype: The junction and the germline gene differ at one end; a read error may be behind it. V gene TRBV27 combines with J gene TRBJ2-2; 7 bases align to TRBD1. The germline V gene has CDR1 MNHEY and CDR2 SMNVEV (reference sequence). The CDR3 totals 14 residues. The CDR3 nucleotides are TGTGCCAGCAGGGGCAGGGGGAACGCCGGGGAGCTGTTTTTT. Its translation: CASRGRGNAGELFF.

The chain joins TRBV5-1 to TRBJ2-1; possibly TRBD1 for D (8 bases). The CDR3 is 16 amino acids. The germline V gene encodes CDR1 SGHRS and CDR2 YFSETQ. V was cut by 3 bases and J by 4 bases, with 17 bases left in between. CDR3 nucleotide sequence: TGCGCCAGCAGCTCGGAAACAGGGGGACTATACAATGAGCAGTTCTTC. It is translated as CASSSETGGLYNEQFF.

This clonotype was observed at least ten times. The genes are TRBV6-1 and TRBJ2-1; 8 positions match TRBD1. With 8 bases clipped from V and 4 bases from J, the junction kept 10 bases outside the gene matches. The germline CDR1 and CDR2 sequences are MNHNS and SASEGT. The CDR3 runs 15 residues. The CDR3 here is CASVISRGPYNEQFF. Written as DNA, the CDR3 is TGTGCCAGCGTCATATCCAGGGGGCCTTACAATGAGCAGTTCTTC.

The rearrangement uses TRBV25-1 and TRBJ2-3, with a weak D call TRBD1 (6 bases). Germline loops: CDR1 MGHDK, CDR2 SYGVNS. The CDR3 is 14 residues long. Trimming stripped 5 bases from V and 4 bases from J, with 13 bases between. The CDR3 protein is CASSKQGSADTQYF. The CDR3 DNA sequence: TGTGCCAGCAGTAAACAGGGTTCTGCAGATACGCAGTATTTT.

V usage is TRBV9 and J usage is TRBJ1-3; D not certain. This CDR3 region has 16 residues. In germline, CDR1 is SGDLS, CDR2 YYNGEE. Trimming removed 0 bases at V and 3 bases at J, with 13 bases between. This CDR3 reads CASSVEGIRSGNTIYF. For the CDR3, the DNA is TGTGCCAGCAGCGTAGAGGGTATTCGAAGTGGAAACACCATATATTTT.

This clonotype was seen more than once but under ten times. The chain links TRBV28 to TRBJ1-1; D is uncertain. Germline V gives CDR1 MDHEN, CDR2 SYDVKM. The CDR3 sequence is 11 residues long. The ends were cut back, 8 bases at V and 3 bases at J, with 7 bases in the middle. The CDR3 here is CASVGDTEAFF. CDR3 bases: TGTGCCAGCGTTGGGGACACTGAAGCTTTCTTT.

There are many counts of this clonotype. The chain joins TRBV12-3 or TRBV12-4 to TRBJ2-1, with D tentatively TRBD1 (6 bases). The CDR3 consists of 14 residues. The ends were cut back, 7 bases at V and 4 bases at J, with 14 bases in the middle. CDR3 loop: CASNPTGSYNEQFF. The DNA of the CDR3 is TGTGCCAGCAACCCGACAGGCTCGTACAATGAGCAGTTCTTC.

CDR3 sequence: CASSFGTHRETQYF. The CDR3, as DNA: TGCGCCAGCAGCTTCGGGACACATCGAGAGACCCAGTACTTC. This chain connects TRBV5-1 to TRBJ2-5, with D perhaps TRBD1 (6 bases). The CDR3 runs 14 residues. Germline V lookup: CDR1 SGHRS, CDR2 YFSETQ. Trimming took 2 bases from V and 4 from J, leaving 12 bases between them.

This clonotype was recorded only once. The J gene is TRBJ2-1, the V gene TRBV4-3, with D perhaps matching TRBD2 (6 bases). This CDR3 has 16 amino acids. V lost 0 bases and J 6 bases, leaving 15 bases between the germline ends. CDR1 LGHNA and CDR2 YSLEER come from the germline V gene. CDR3 sequence: CASSQDWRERSNEQFF. The CDR3 coding sequence is TGCGCCAGCAGCCAAGATTGGAGGGAGAGATCCAATGAGCAGTTCTTC.

V and J are TRBV3-1 and TRBJ2-7; a weak D match, TRBD2 (6 bases). Per germline, CDR1 LGHDT and CDR2 YNNKEL (reference sequence). Between the trimmed V and J ends, which lost 1 base and 5 bases, there was a span of 9 bases. CDR3 size: 13 residues. This CDR3 is CASSQVGGDEQYF. The CDR3 DNA reads as TGTGCCAGCAGCCAAGTGGGAGGTGACGAGCAGTACTTC.

This clonotype was seen only a few times. The chain recombines TRBV4-2 with TRBJ2-1; weak D call: TRBD2 (5 bases). The CDR3 is made up of 14 amino acids. V was shortened by 1 base and J by 8 bases, with 12 bases between the two germline ends. Germline loops: CDR1 LGHNA, CDR2 YNFKEQ. CDR3 amino acids: CASSQVKARDEQFF. As DNA, the CDR3 is TGTGCCAGCAGCCAAGTTAAAGCGCGGGATGAGCAGTTCTTC.

The chain carries TRBV5-1 and TRBJ1-2, with 7 bases aligning to TRBD1. This CDR3 spans 13 amino acids. CDR1 and CDR2 (germline): SGHRS, YFSETQ. V shed 4 bases, J shed 8 bases, and the junction held 8 bases outside the gene matches. The CDR3, as DNA: TGCGCCAGCAGCATAGGACAGGCCGGGGGCTACACCTTC. Amino acid sequence: CASSIGQAGGYTF.

This clonotype was detected a few times. CDR3 in amino acids: CASSQARGNEQYF. The CDR3 DNA follows: TGTGCCAGCAGCCAAGCTCGGGGGAACGAGCAGTACTTC. V usage is TRBV4-2 and J usage is TRBJ2-7; possible D gene TRBD2, 6 bases. With 1 base removed from V and 5 bases from J, the gap between germline ends came to 9 bases. This CDR3 is 13 amino acids long. CDR1 is LGHNA and CDR2 is YNFKEQ in the germline V gene.

The chain links TRBV3-1 to TRBJ2-3, with TRBD2 as a possible D gene (5 bases). Germline V gene data show CDR1 as LGHDT and CDR2 as YNNKEL (reference sequence). There are 14 residues in the CDR3. V was trimmed by 3 bases and J by 2 bases, leaving 9 bases between them. CDR3 in DNA: TGTGCCAGCAGCCAGCTAGCAACCACAGATACGCAGTATTTT. Translating it yields CASSQLATTDTQYF.

This chain uses TRBV4-1 with TRBJ1-1; D is undetermined. CDR3 length equals 16 residues. Germline CDR1 and CDR2: MGHRA and YSYEKL. The germline V and J ends were trimmed by 0 bases and 0 bases, with 11 bases remaining between them. This CDR3 reads CASSQDPDGMNTEAFF. Written as DNA, the CDR3 is TGCGCCAGCAGCCAAGATCCGGACGGGATGAACACTGAAGCTTTCTTT.

This clonotype was seen at least ten times. The genes are TRBV10-3 and TRBJ2-3; 10 nucleotides agree with TRBD1. Trimming took 8 bases from V and 6 from J; bases not matched to a gene: 8. CDR1 ENHRY and CDR2 SYGVKD come from the germline V gene. The CDR3 sequence is 14 residues long. CDR3 amino acids: CAIGDRGGSDTQYF. CDR3 nucleotides: TGTGCCATCGGGGACAGGGGAGGGTCGGATACGCAGTATTTT.

This clonotype appeared many times. The genes are TRBV11-2 and TRBJ1-6; no reliable D call. CDR1 and CDR2 (germline): SGHAT, FQNNGV. V shed 7 bases and J shed 9 bases, with 13 bases lying between them. The CDR3 is 13 amino acids. The CDR3 reads CASTINAGSPLHF. DNA of the CDR3: TGTGCCAGCACCATTAATGCTGGTTCACCCCTCCACTTT.

This clonotype was seen many times. The rearrangement joins TRBV7-2 to TRBJ2-1, with 15 bases aligning to TRBD2. CDR3 length: 16 amino acids. V shed 4 bases, J shed 7 bases, and the junction held 5 bases outside the gene matches. Germline values: CDR1 SGHTA, CDR2 FQGNSA. CDR3 sequence: CASSSPGLAGGNEQFF. The DNA for the CDR3 is TGTGCCAGCAGCTCCCCGGGACTAGCGGGGGGTAATGAGCAGTTCTTC.

This rearrangement joins TRBV5-5 to TRBJ2-7; 7 bases match TRBD2. The V gene's germline CDR1 is SGHKS and CDR2 YYEKEE (reference sequence). The CDR3 length is 15 residues. Germline trimming cut 0 bases from V and 3 bases from J; bases unmatched to any gene: 6. CDR3 protein: CASSLEGLGLYEQYF. The CDR3 nucleotides are TGTGCCAGCAGCTTGGAAGGACTAGGACTCTACGAGCAGTACTTC.

V is TRBV7-8 and J is TRBJ2-3, with D possibly TRBD2 on 6 matching bases. Germline V lookup: CDR1 SGHVS, CDR2 FQNEAQ. CDR3 size: 17 residues. Trimming shortened V by 0 bases and J by 2 bases, and 15 bases separated the two germline ends. For the CDR3, the DNA is TGTGCCAGCAGCTTAGCGACCGGGACTCACCCCACAGATACGCAGTATTTT. It yields the protein CASSLATGTHPTDTQYF.

This clonotype was seen more than once but under ten times. The V and J genes are TRBV6-2 or TRBV6-3 and TRBJ2-1; D may be TRBD1 or TRBD2 (5 bases each). CDR3 length: 11 amino acids. CDR1 and CDR2 (germline): MNHEY, SVGEGT. V lost 5 bases, J lost 12 bases, and 11 bases lay in between. The CDR3 DNA follows: TGTGCCAGCAGTCCTGGGGACGGGCAGTTCTTC. Protein sequence: CASSPGDGQFF.

The chain is built from TRBV6-1 and TRBJ1-6, with TRBD1 identical over 7 bases. V shed 6 bases and J 9 bases; nucleotides not matched to a gene: 8. CDR1 and CDR2 (germline): MNHNS, SASEGT. CDR3 length: 14 residues. The DNA for the CDR3 is TGTGCCAGCAGCCGAGGACAGGCGATTTCACCCCTCCACTTT. Its translation is CASSRGQAISPLHF.

This chain uses TRBV24-1 with TRBJ2-3; 7 bases align to TRBD1. Per the germline V gene, CDR1 is KGHDR and CDR2 is SFDVKD. The CDR3 loop spans 14 amino acids. The V segment lost 6 bases and the J segment 0 bases; nucleotides outside the gene matches: 2. The CDR3 DNA sequence: TGTGCCACCAGTCTGGACAGGAGCACAGATACGCAGTATTTT. It encodes CATSLDRSTDTQYF.

This chain joins TRBV2 and TRBJ1-6; 8 bases match TRBD1. The CDR3 runs to 14 residues. The germline V gene encodes CDR1 SNHLY and CDR2 FYNNEI. The ends lost 6 bases at V and 5 bases at J; junction bases unmatched: 3. The CDR3 coding sequence is TGTGCCAGCAGGCCGGACAGGGATAATTCACCCCTCCACTTT. This translates into CASRPDRDNSPLHF.

The sample holds a few counts of this clonotype. The chain links TRBV28 to TRBJ2-1; TRBD1 is a possible D gene (6 bases). CDR1 and CDR2 (germline): MDHEN, SYDVKM. The V end was cut by 1 base, the J end by 6 bases, with 10 bases between. CDR3 length: 14 residues. In nucleotides, the CDR3 is TGTGCCAGCAGTTTATTCGGACAGCTCAATGAGCAGTTCTTC. This sequence encodes CASSLFGQLNEQFF.

This clonotype showed up just once. V gene TRBV7-2 combines with J gene TRBJ2-2; D not certain. Germline V gene sequence: CDR1 SGHTA, CDR2 FQGNSA. This CDR3 spans 15 amino acids. V lost 1 base and J lost 3, with 9 bases in between. The CDR3 here is CASSLEADHTGELFF. The DNA of the CDR3 is TGTGCCAGCAGCTTAGAGGCGGACCACACCGGGGAGCTGTTTTTT.

The rearrangement links TRBV20-1 to TRBJ2-7; D not certain. This CDR3 has 12 amino acids. In germline, CDR1 is DFQATT, CDR2 SNEGSKA (reference sequence). With 7 bases removed from V and 3 bases from J, the gap between germline ends came to 13 bases. Here the CDR3 DNA reads TGCAGTGTTATGATTAAAGACTACGAGCAGTACTTC. Amino acid sequence: CSVMIKDYEQYF.

This chain links TRBV7-9 with TRBJ2-2; 8 nucleotides line up with TRBD2. CDR1 is SEHNR and CDR2 is FQNEAQ in the germline V gene (reference sequence). The CDR3 spans 16 residues. V was clipped by 7 bases and J by 5 bases; unmatched bases: 12. DNA for the CDR3: TGTGCCAGCACCTCGTTACTAGCGGTATTAACCGGGGAGCTGTTTTTT. It codes for CASTSLLAVLTGELFF.